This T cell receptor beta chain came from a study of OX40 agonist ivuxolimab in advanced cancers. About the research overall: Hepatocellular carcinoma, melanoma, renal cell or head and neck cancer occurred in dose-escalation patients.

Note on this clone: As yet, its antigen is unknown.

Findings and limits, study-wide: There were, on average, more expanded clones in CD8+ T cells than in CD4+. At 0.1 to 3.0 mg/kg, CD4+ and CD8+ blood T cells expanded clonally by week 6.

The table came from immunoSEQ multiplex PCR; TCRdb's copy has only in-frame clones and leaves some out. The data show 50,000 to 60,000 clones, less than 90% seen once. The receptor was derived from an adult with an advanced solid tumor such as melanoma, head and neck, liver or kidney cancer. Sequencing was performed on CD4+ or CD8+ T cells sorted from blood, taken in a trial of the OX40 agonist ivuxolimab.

The CDR3 DNA follows: TGTGCCAGCAGCTTATCGGGACGGACCTATAATTCACCCCTCCACTTT. Translating it yields CASSLSGRTYNSPLHF. The genes are TRBV7-3 and TRBJ1-6, with D tentatively TRBD1 (5 bases). The CDR3 has 16 residues. The germline gives CDR1 SGHTA, CDR2 FQGTGA. V was shortened by 2 bases and J by 2 bases, with 10 bases between the two germline ends.